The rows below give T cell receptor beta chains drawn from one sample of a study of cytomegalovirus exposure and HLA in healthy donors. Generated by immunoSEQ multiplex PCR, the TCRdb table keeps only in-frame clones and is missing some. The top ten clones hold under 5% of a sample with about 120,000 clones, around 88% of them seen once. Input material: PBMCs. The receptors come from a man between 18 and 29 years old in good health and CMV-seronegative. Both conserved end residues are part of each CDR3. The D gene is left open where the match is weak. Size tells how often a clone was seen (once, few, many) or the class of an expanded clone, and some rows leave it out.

CDR3aa: CASSLVDSAYEQYF
CDR3nt: TGTGCCAGCAGCTTAGTAGACAGCGCCTACGAGCAGTACTTC
v_gene: TRBV7-9
d_gene: .
j_gene: TRBJ2-7
abundance: .

CDR3aa: CASSPQGSTEAFF
CDR3nt: TGTGCCAGCAGCCCTCAGGGGAGCACTGAAGCTTTCTTT
v_gene: TRBV7-4
d_gene: .
j_gene: TRBJ1-1
abundance: .

CDR3aa: CATLRAGNQPQHF
CDR3nt: TGTGCCACCCTCAGGGCGGGCAATCAGCCCCAGCATTTT
v_gene: TRBV28
d_gene: .
j_gene: TRBJ1-5
abundance: .

CDR3aa: CASSVKWQANSPLHF
CDR3nt: TGTGCCAGCAGCGTAAAGTGGCAGGCAAATTCACCCCTCCACTTT
v_gene: TRBV9
d_gene: .
j_gene: TRBJ1-6
abundance: few

CDR3aa: CASSLGRGWDTEAFF
CDR3nt: TGTGCCAGCAGCTTAGGCAGGGGGTGGGACACTGAAGCTTTCTTT
v_gene: TRBV11-2
d_gene: TRBD1
j_gene: TRBJ1-1
abundance: .

CDR3aa: CASSLIAGVYEQYF
CDR3nt: TGTGCCAGCAGCTTAATAGCGGGAGTTTACGAGCAGTACTTC
v_gene: TRBV7-8
d_gene: TRBD2
j_gene: TRBJ2-7
abundance: .

CDR3aa: CASSSSSNQPQHF
CDR3nt: TGTGCCAGCTCATCCAGTTCCAATCAGCCCCAGCATTTT
v_gene: TRBV18
d_gene: .
j_gene: TRBJ1-5
abundance: .

CDR3aa: CASSVEPRGNTIYF
CDR3nt: TGTGCCAGCAGCGTAGAGCCACGTGGAAACACCATATATTTT
v_gene: TRBV9
d_gene: .
j_gene: TRBJ1-3
abundance: few

CDR3aa: CATGGMNTGELFF
CDR3nt: TGTGCCACGGGAGGGATGAACACCGGGGAGCTGTTTTTT
v_gene: TRBV15
d_gene: TRBD2
j_gene: TRBJ2-2
abundance: .

CDR3aa: CASSVATWVAGGSGSYNEQFF
CDR3nt: TGTGCCAGCAGCGTAGCTACGTGGGTAGCGGGGGGTTCTGGCTCCTACAATGAGCAGTTCTTC
v_gene: TRBV9
d_gene: TRBD2
j_gene: TRBJ2-1
abundance: .

CDR3aa: CASSVREQGVNEQFF
CDR3nt: TGTGCCAGCAGCGTCCGCGAGCAGGGGGTCAATGAGCAGTTCTTC
v_gene: TRBV9
d_gene: TRBD1
j_gene: TRBJ2-1
abundance: .

CDR3aa: CSFRGSSTDTQYF
CDR3nt: TGCAGCTTTAGGGGCAGTAGCACAGATACGCAGTATTTT
v_gene: TRBV29-1
d_gene: .
j_gene: TRBJ2-3
abundance: .

CDR3aa: CASSPTRSGNTIYF
CDR3nt: TGTGCCAGCAGCCCTACGCGCTCTGGAAACACCATATATTTT
v_gene: TRBV14
d_gene: .
j_gene: TRBJ1-3
abundance: .

CDR3aa: CASSLGQGLAGGRRETQYF
CDR3nt: TGTGCCAGCAGCTTAGGACAGGGACTAGCGGGAGGCCGCCGAGAGACCCAGTACTTC
v_gene: TRBV5-6
d_gene: TRBD2
j_gene: TRBJ2-5
abundance: .

CDR3aa: CASSFPGGDEQYF
CDR3nt: TGTGCCAGCAGCTTCCCTGGGGGGGACGAGCAGTACTTC
v_gene: TRBV5-6
d_gene: TRBD2
j_gene: TRBJ2-7
abundance: .

CDR3aa: CASKGASEYTEAFF
CDR3nt: TGTGCCAGCAAGGGGGCGAGTGAGTACACTGAAGCTTTCTTT
v_gene: TRBV7-9
d_gene: TRBD1
j_gene: TRBJ1-1
abundance: once

CDR3aa: CASSLDPSLETQYF
CDR3nt: TGTGCCAGCAGCTTAGATCCTAGCTTGGAGACCCAGTACTTC
v_gene: TRBV11-2
d_gene: .
j_gene: TRBJ2-5
abundance: .

CDR3aa: CASSPVVQGSIYEQYF
CDR3nt: TGTGCCAGCAGCCCCGTCGTTCAGGGGAGCATCTACGAGCAGTACTTC
v_gene: TRBV7-8
d_gene: .
j_gene: TRBJ2-7
abundance: .

CDR3aa: CASSRAGGENEQYF
CDR3nt: TGTGCCAGCAGTCGGGCAGGGGGCGAAAACGAGCAGTACTTC
v_gene: TRBV25-1
d_gene: TRBD1
j_gene: TRBJ2-7
abundance: .

CDR3aa: CASSLEGYGYTF
CDR3nt: TGTGCCAGCAGTCTTGAGGGCTATGGCTACACCTTC
v_gene: TRBV5-6
d_gene: .
j_gene: TRBJ1-2
abundance: .

CDR3aa: CASSEDGDTEAFF
CDR3nt: TGTGCCAGCAGTGAAGACGGGGACACTGAAGCTTTCTTT
v_gene: TRBV2
d_gene: .
j_gene: TRBJ1-1
abundance: .

CDR3aa: CSAGGDYGYTF
CDR3nt: TGCAGTGCCGGGGGGGATTATGGCTACACCTTC
v_gene: TRBV20-1
d_gene: .
j_gene: TRBJ1-2
abundance: .

CDR3aa: CASRDTGAQETQYF
CDR3nt: TGTGCCAGCAGGGACACAGGGGCCCAAGAGACCCAGTACTTC
v_gene: TRBV6-5
d_gene: TRBD1
j_gene: TRBJ2-5
abundance: .

CDR3aa: CAWSVRENTEAFF
CDR3nt: TGTGCCTGGAGTGTAAGAGAGAACACTGAAGCTTTCTTT
v_gene: TRBV30
d_gene: .
j_gene: TRBJ1-1
abundance: few

CDR3aa: CASSAQGSAKLFF
CDR3nt: TGTGCCAGCAGTGCTCAGGGGTCAGCGAAACTGTTTTTT
v_gene: TRBV25-1
d_gene: .
j_gene: TRBJ1-4
abundance: .

CDR3aa: CASSPDRGSNEQFF
CDR3nt: TGTGCCAGCAGCCCCGACAGGGGAAGCAATGAGCAGTTCTTC
v_gene: TRBV11-2
d_gene: TRBD1
j_gene: TRBJ2-1
abundance: .

CDR3aa: CSVVDPVGSGHLTGELFF
CDR3nt: TGCAGCGTTGTGGACCCGGTGGGATCTGGACACCTCACCGGGGAGCTGTTTTTT
v_gene: TRBV29-1
d_gene: .
j_gene: TRBJ2-2
abundance: once

CDR3aa: CASSVRQGPKDTIYF
CDR3nt: TGTGCCAGCAGCGTAAGACAGGGGCCGAAGGACACCATATATTTT
v_gene: TRBV9
d_gene: TRBD1
j_gene: TRBJ1-3
abundance: once

CDR3aa: CASGSSGLPRETQYF
CDR3nt: TGTGCTAGTGGTTCCTCCGGACTCCCCCGGGAGACCCAGTACTTC
v_gene: TRBV12-5
d_gene: .
j_gene: TRBJ2-5
abundance: .

CDR3aa: CASSKQGGEAYSNQPQHF
CDR3nt: TGCGCCAGCAGCAAACAGGGGGGAGAGGCCTATAGCAATCAGCCCCAGCATTTT
v_gene: TRBV4-1
d_gene: TRBD1
j_gene: TRBJ1-5
abundance: .

CDR3aa: CATSRWGQFSTDTQYF
CDR3nt: TGTGCCACCAGCAGATGGGGACAGTTTAGCACAGATACGCAGTATTTT
v_gene: TRBV15
d_gene: TRBD1
j_gene: TRBJ2-3
abundance: once

CDR3aa: CASTYSETQYF
CDR3nt: TGCGCCAGCACCTATTCAGAGACCCAGTACTTC
v_gene: TRBV23-1
d_gene: .
j_gene: TRBJ2-5
abundance: .

CDR3aa: CAWTVTGVGGYTF
CDR3nt: TGTGCCTGGACTGTGACAGGGGTCGGAGGCTACACCTTC
v_gene: TRBV30
d_gene: TRBD1
j_gene: TRBJ1-2
abundance: .

CDR3aa: CASRPSGGETQYF
CDR3nt: TGTGCCAGCAGACCAAGCGGCGGAGAGACCCAGTACTTC
v_gene: TRBV2
d_gene: .
j_gene: TRBJ2-5
abundance: .

CDR3aa: CAWTTMLGGAGNEQFF
CDR3nt: TGTGCCTGGACCACCATGTTAGGGGGGGCAGGCAATGAGCAGTTCTTC
v_gene: TRBV30
d_gene: .
j_gene: TRBJ2-1
abundance: .

CDR3aa: CASSPGLAGGYTQYF
CDR3nt: TGCGCCAGCAGCCCCGGACTAGCGGGGGGATATACGCAGTATTTT
v_gene: TRBV5-1
d_gene: TRBD2
j_gene: TRBJ2-3
abundance: .

CDR3aa: CASSLSTGLSYEQYF
CDR3nt: TGTGCCAGCAGCTTATCGACAGGGTTGTCCTACGAGCAGTACTTC
v_gene: TRBV7-8
d_gene: TRBD1
j_gene: TRBJ2-7
abundance: .

CDR3aa: CASSQGQGAYGYTF
CDR3nt: TGTGCCAGCAGCCAGGGACAGGGGGCCTATGGCTACACCTTC
v_gene: TRBV4-2
d_gene: TRBD1
j_gene: TRBJ1-2
abundance: .

CDR3aa: CASSFRGQGAMNEKLFF
CDR3nt: TGTGCCAGCAGCTTTAGGGGACAGGGGGCTATGAATGAAAAACTGTTTTTT
v_gene: TRBV5-4
d_gene: TRBD1
j_gene: TRBJ1-4
abundance: .

CDR3aa: CASSVDRGRNQPQHF
CDR3nt: TGTGCCAGCAGTGTGGACAGGGGGAGGAATCAGCCCCAGCATTTT
v_gene: TRBV2
d_gene: TRBD1
j_gene: TRBJ1-5
abundance: .

CDR3aa: CASRQGIMNTEAFF
CDR3nt: TGTGCCAGCCGCCAGGGGATCATGAACACTGAAGCTTTCTTT
v_gene: TRBV6-4
d_gene: .
j_gene: TRBJ1-1
abundance: .

CDR3aa: CSVEHKGRLAEQFF
CDR3nt: TGCAGCGTTGAACATAAAGGGAGACTAGCGGAGCAGTTCTTC
v_gene: TRBV29-1
d_gene: TRBD2
j_gene: TRBJ2-1
abundance: .

CDR3aa: CASHSGGPHTQYF
CDR3nt: TGTGCCAGCCATAGCGGGGGGCCTCATACGCAGTATTTT
v_gene: TRBV27
d_gene: TRBD2
j_gene: TRBJ2-3
abundance: .

CDR3aa: CASSEATGDNKNIQYF
CDR3nt: TGTGCCAGCAGTGAAGCCACAGGGGATAATAAAAACATTCAGTACTTC
v_gene: TRBV2
d_gene: TRBD1
j_gene: TRBJ2-4
abundance: .

CDR3aa: CASSRGTGVTYEQYF
CDR3nt: TGTGCCAGTAGTAGAGGGACAGGGGTTACCTACGAGCAGTACTTC
v_gene: TRBV19
d_gene: TRBD1
j_gene: TRBJ2-7
abundance: .

CDR3aa: CASSANRVDTEAFF
CDR3nt: TGTGCCAGCAGCGCGAACAGGGTGGACACTGAAGCTTTCTTT
v_gene: TRBV5-6
d_gene: .
j_gene: TRBJ1-1
abundance: .

CDR3aa: CASGEGTGISYEQYF
CDR3nt: TGTGCCAGCGGGGAGGGGACAGGGATTTCCTACGAGCAGTACTTC
v_gene: TRBV5-4
d_gene: TRBD1
j_gene: TRBJ2-7
abundance: .

CDR3aa: CASSLNGIGREKLFF
CDR3nt: TGTGCCAGCAGTTTAAATGGTATAGGGAGGGAAAAACTGTTTTTT
v_gene: TRBV28
d_gene: .
j_gene: TRBJ1-4
abundance: .

CDR3aa: CASSHPTDYGYTF
CDR3nt: TGTGCCAGCAGTCACCCCACAGACTATGGCTACACCTTC
v_gene: TRBV27
d_gene: .
j_gene: TRBJ1-2
abundance: .